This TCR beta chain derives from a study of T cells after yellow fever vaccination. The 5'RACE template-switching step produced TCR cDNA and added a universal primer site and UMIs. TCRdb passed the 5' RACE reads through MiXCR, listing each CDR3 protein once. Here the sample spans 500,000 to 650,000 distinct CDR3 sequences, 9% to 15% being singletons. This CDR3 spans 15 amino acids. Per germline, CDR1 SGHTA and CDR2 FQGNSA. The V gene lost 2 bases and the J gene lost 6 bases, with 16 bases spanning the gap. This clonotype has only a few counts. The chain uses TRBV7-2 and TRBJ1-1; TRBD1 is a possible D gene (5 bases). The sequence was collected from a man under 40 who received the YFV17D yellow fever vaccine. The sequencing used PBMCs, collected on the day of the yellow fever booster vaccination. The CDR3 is CASSLREGFRAEAFF. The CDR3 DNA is TGTGCCAGCAGCTTAAGGGAGGGGTTCCGCGCTGAAGCTTTCTTT.